The 3 T cell receptor beta chains reported below all come from one sample, sequenced in a study of memory CD4+ T cells and cytomegalovirus serostatus. The sort gate was single viable CD3+CD4+CD8-CD45RO+ cells for memory CD4+ T cells. Profiled with immunoSEQ multiplex PCR; TCRdb holds only in-frame clones, not every one. The table records about 52,000 clones, about 83% of them present only once. Sequencing input: memory CD4+ T cells from blood. The receptors were gathered from an adult in good health and CMV-seropositive.

The chain is built from TRBV7-6 and TRBJ2-5, with D possibly TRBD1 on 5 matching bases. V lost 1 base to trimming and J lost 5 bases, with 8 bases between them. CDR1 and CDR2 (germline): SGHVS, FNYEAQ. The CDR3 has 13 residues. The CDR3 is CASSLVQGETQYF. CDR3 nucleotides: TGTGCCAGCAGCTTAGTCCAGGGTGAGACCCAGTACTTC.

This sequence joins TRBV7-6 and TRBJ2-5; D not resolved. V lost 1 base and J lost 1, with 7 bases in between. The CDR3 covers 14 residues. Germline-derived CDR1 and CDR2 are SGHVS and FNYEAQ. In DNA, the CDR3 is TGTGCCAGCAGCTTAGGGCAGCTCCAAGAGACCCAGTACTTC. Protein product: CASSLGQLQETQYF.

The chain is built from TRBV11-3 and TRBJ2-7, with 9 bases that match TRBD2. This CDR3 has 18 amino acids. CDR1 is SGHNT and CDR2 is YENEEA in the germline V gene. V shed 0 bases, J shed 7 bases, and the junction held 16 bases outside the gene matches. The CDR3 region is CASSLEGRLAGTSGEQYF. CDR3 DNA sequence: TGTGCCAGCAGCTTAGAAGGGAGGCTAGCGGGAACGTCGGGTGAGCAGTACTTC.